The 27 T cell receptor beta chains in this list originate from one sample, sequenced in a study of early T cells in non-severe SARS-CoV-2 infection. TCRdb recomputed calls from the 5' RACE reads with MiXCR, one row per CDR3 protein. The table lists tens of thousands of distinct CDR3 sequences, around 16% of them singletons, with about 12% in the top ten. The sample consisted of whole blood. The receptors originated from an adult who was a healthcare worker with PCR-confirmed SARS-CoV-2 infection or an uninfected control (not recorded which).

This clonotype was seen a few times. The rearrangement links TRBV28 to TRBJ2-4; 14 bases fit TRBD2. This CDR3 contains 17 residues. Germline assignment: CDR1 MDHEN and CDR2 SYDVKM. With 6 bases clipped from V and 4 bases from J, the junction kept 8 bases outside the gene matches. The CDR3 region is CASRTGTSGGSKNIQYF. The CDR3 DNA sequence: TGTGCCAGCAGGACGGGGACTAGCGGGGGTAGTAAAAACATTCAGTACTTC.

This clonotype has just a few counts. This chain uses TRBV6-2 or TRBV6-3 with TRBJ2-5; no firm D call. CDR3 size: 14 residues. Germline assignment: CDR1 MNHEY and CDR2 SVGEGT. The V and J ends lost 4 bases and 2 bases respectively, with 11 bases between them. CDR3 in amino acids: CASSLRWGQETQYF. CDR3 sequence (DNA): TGTGCCAGCAGTTTGCGGTGGGGACAAGAGACCCAGTACTTC.

This clonotype was found many times. This chain uses TRBV7-6 with TRBJ2-1, with unresolved D. Germline assignment: CDR1 SGHVS and CDR2 FNYEAQ. CDR3 size: 13 residues. V lost 1 base and J lost 7, with 8 bases in between. The chain's CDR3 is CASSLGSGNEQFF. CDR3 sequence (DNA): TGTGCCAGCAGCTTAGGCAGTGGAAATGAGCAGTTCTTC.

The sample holds many counts of this clonotype. This chain connects TRBV20-1 to TRBJ1-6; the match to TRBD1 covers 7 bases. This CDR3 contains 15 residues. The V gene end was trimmed by 6 bases and the J gene end by 0 bases; junction bases not matched to a gene: 5. Germline-derived CDR1 and CDR2 are DFQATT and SNEGSKA (reference sequence). DNA for the CDR3: TGCAGTGCGCCGGACAGGAGCTCCTATAATTCACCCCTCCACTTT. Translating gives CSAPDRSSYNSPLHF.

V and J are TRBV20-1 and TRBJ2-3; TRBD2 matches at 10 bases. CDR1 is DFQATT, CDR2 SNEGSKA, per germline (reference sequence). The CDR3 consists of 15 residues. The V gene end was trimmed by 3 bases and the J gene end by 3 bases; junction bases not matched to a gene: 6. DNA of the CDR3: TGCAGTGCTAGCAGTCTAGCGGGAGTTACAGATACGCAGTATTTT. This translates into CSASSLAGVTDTQYF.

This clonotype was counted at least ten times. The chain couples TRBV28 to TRBJ1-5; D gene unclear. Germline V gives CDR1 MDHEN, CDR2 SYDVKM. CDR3 length: 11 residues. Trimming removed 5 bases at V and 2 bases at J, with 1 base between. The chain's CDR3 is CASSGNQPQHF. The CDR3 nucleotides read TGTGCCAGCAGTGGCAATCAGCCCCAGCATTTT.

The chain carries TRBV5-1 and TRBJ1-6, with 8 bases fitting TRBD1. The CDR3 contains 15 residues. The ends lost 2 bases at V and 12 bases at J; junction bases unmatched: 10. Looked up from germline, CDR1 is SGHRS and CDR2 is YFSETQ. Here the CDR3 DNA reads TGCGCCAGCAGCTTACAGGGGGTCTCCTTCGGACCCCTCCACTTT. Amino acid sequence: CASSLQGVSFGPLHF.

There are a few counts of this clonotype. The gene calls are TRBV12-3 or TRBV12-4 and TRBJ1-5; D remains unclear. The V gene lost 3 bases and the J gene lost 0 bases, with 3 bases spanning the gap. The length of the CDR3 is 13 residues. CDR3 nucleotides: TGTGCCAGCAGTTTTAATAGCAATCAGCCCCAGCATTTT. This gives the protein CASSFNSNQPQHF.

The rearrangement links TRBV5-4 to TRBJ2-2; a possible D gene is TRBD2 (6 bases). V dropped 0 bases and J dropped 2 bases, with 11 bases sitting between them. The CDR3 runs 16 residues. CDR1 and CDR2 from the germline V gene are SGHNT and YYREEE (reference sequence). CDR3 nucleotide sequence: TGTGCCAGCAGCTTGGAAGCGGGCATAAACACCGGGGAGCTGTTTTTT. Its protein is CASSLEAGINTGELFF.

This chain uses TRBV15 with TRBJ2-7, with D perhaps being TRBD1 or TRBD2 (7 bases each). The CDR3 is 16 amino acids. Germline assignment: CDR1 LNHNV and CDR2 YYDKDF (reference sequence). V gave up 1 base and J gave up 2 bases, with 15 bases separating them. As DNA, the CDR3 is TGTGCCACCAGCAGAGGCGGGGGCAGGGGGACCTACGAGCAGTACTTC. Amino acids: CATSRGGGRGTYEQYF.

The J gene is TRBJ1-4, the V gene TRBV30; D uncertain. V lost 4 bases, J lost 0 bases, and 12 bases lay in between. Germline CDR1 GTSNPN, CDR2 SVGIG (reference sequence). The CDR3 is 15 amino acids. This CDR3 is CAWNDDTPTNEKLFF. The CDR3 DNA reads TGTGCCTGGAATGACGACACTCCAACTAATGAAAAACTGTTTTTT.

This clonotype is a singleton in its sample. The chain joins TRBV6-9 to TRBJ2-7; 9 bases are shared with TRBD1. Germline V gene lookup returns CDR1 MNHGY and CDR2 SVAAGI. V gave up 10 bases and J gave up 2 bases; unmatched junction bases: 6. The length of the CDR3 is 13 residues. The CDR3 protein is CAISGQGTYEQYF. CDR3 DNA: TGTGCCATTTCGGGACAGGGAACCTACGAGCAGTACTTC.

V and J are TRBV29-1 and TRBJ2-3; the D is unclear. From germline, CDR1 is SQVTM and CDR2 ANQGSEA. The CDR3 is made up of 13 amino acids. Trimming shortened V by 0 bases and J by 8 bases, and 12 bases separated the two germline ends. The CDR3, as DNA: TGCAGCGTTGAAGATAGGGCACCAGGTACGCAGTATTTT. Translating it yields CSVEDRAPGTQYF.

As DNA, the CDR3 is TGTGCCACCAGCAGGGACAGGACCCCCGCGAATTCACCCCTCCACTTT. This gives the protein CATSRDRTPANSPLHF. V gene TRBV15 combines with J gene TRBJ1-6, with 7 positions matching TRBD1. The CDR3 sequence is 16 residues long. V trimming: 3 bases; J trimming: 7 bases; junction bases outside the gene matches: 9. CDR1 is LNHNV and CDR2 is YYDKDF in the germline V gene (reference sequence).

CDR3: CASSLVDVGYTF. For the CDR3, the DNA is TGTGCCAGCAGTTTGGTTGACGTTGGCTACACCTTC. V is TRBV12-3 or TRBV12-4 and J is TRBJ1-2, with D hard to call. V was pared by 3 bases and J by 7 bases, with 9 bases between. CDR3 length: 12 amino acids.

This clonotype was counted only a few times. This chain links TRBV30 with TRBJ1-1; the D is unclear. V was cut by 0 bases and J by 1 base, with 6 bases left in between. This CDR3 has 13 residues. Germline-derived CDR1 and CDR2 are GTSNPN and SVGIG (reference sequence). The CDR3 DNA is TGTGCCTGGAGTGTACGCAGGAACACTGAAGCTTTCTTT. It encodes CAWSVRRNTEAFF.

This chain links TRBV6-2 or TRBV6-3 with TRBJ2-1; D gene ambiguous. The CDR3 has 11 amino acids. Germline CDR1 MNHEY, CDR2 SVGEGT. Trimming left V 5 bases short and J 13 bases short, with 12 bases between. As DNA, the CDR3 is TGTGCCAGCAGTCAGAGCAGCGCCCAGTTCTTC. Translating gives CASSQSSAQFF.

The chain links TRBV24-1 to TRBJ2-7; 11 bases align to TRBD2. Trimming at V came to 0 bases and at J to 5 bases, leaving 2 bases not matched to a gene. Germline CDR1 and CDR2: KGHDR and SFDVKD. The CDR3 runs 15 residues. The CDR3 region has the DNA TGTGCCACCAGTGATTTGACTAGCGGGAGCAACGAGCAGTACTTC. Its protein is CATSDLTSGSNEQYF.

The chain carries TRBV5-1 and TRBJ2-5; D gene uncertain. Germline-derived CDR1 and CDR2 are SGHRS and YFSETQ. Trimming removed 4 bases at V and 2 bases at J, with 3 bases between. This CDR3 has 11 residues. CDR3 protein: CASSVQETQYF. CDR3 sequence (DNA): TGCGCCAGCAGCGTTCAAGAGACCCAGTACTTC.

This clonotype was observed a few times. The rearrangement joins TRBV27 to TRBJ1-2; the match to TRBD1 covers 7 bases. J gave up 4 bases and V 9 bases, and 8 bases lay outside the gene matches. Per germline, CDR1 MNHEY and CDR2 SMNVEV (reference sequence). The CDR3 runs 13 residues. CDR3 sequence (DNA): TGTGCCAGTAATAGGGGGCCGGTCTATGGCTACACCTTC. Translating it yields CASNRGPVYGYTF.

This clonotype was detected many times. The chain combines TRBV12-3 or TRBV12-4 with TRBJ1-2; D might be TRBD1 (5 bases). The CDR3 is 15 amino acids. Trimming removed 6 bases at V and 4 bases at J, with 18 bases between. For the CDR3, the DNA is TGTGCCAGCAGCCAATTGGGGGGTCTGGGCTATGGCTACACCTTC. Its protein is CASSQLGGLGYGYTF.

A few counts support this clonotype. The V gene is TRBV20-1, the J gene TRBJ2-3; TRBD2 might be the D (6 bases). CDR1 and CDR2 from the germline V gene are DFQATT and SNEGSKA (reference sequence). V was pared by 2 bases and J by 1 base, with 13 bases between. The length of the CDR3 is 15 residues. CDR3 amino acids: CSARRSAGRTDTQYF. CDR3 DNA sequence: TGCAGTGCTAGAAGGTCTGCGGGACGCACAGATACGCAGTATTTT.

This clonotype was counted only a few times. The chain employs TRBV9 and TRBJ1-2; TRBD1 aligns across 8 bases. V shed 3 bases, J shed 4 bases, and the junction held 11 bases outside the gene matches. The germline V gene has CDR1 SGDLS and CDR2 YYNGEE. This CDR3 is built from 16 residues. The CDR3 loop reads CASSGVRTGTAYGYTF. The CDR3, as DNA: TGTGCCAGCAGCGGTGTAAGGACAGGGACGGCCTATGGCTACACCTTC.

This chain joins TRBV6-1 and TRBJ2-7, with 7 bases aligning to TRBD1. Trimming took 11 bases from V and 6 from J; bases not matched to a gene: 7. The CDR3 runs 11 residues. CDR1 and CDR2 from the germline V gene are MNHNS and SASEGT. CDR3 coding DNA: TGTGCCCGTCACAGGGGCGGCGAGCAGTACTTC. It translates to CARHRGGEQYF.

This clonotype came up a few times. The DNA of the CDR3 is TGTGCCAGCAGTTATCGGACTAGCGGGAGAAAAGAGCAGTACTTC. This gives the protein CASSYRTSGRKEQYF. The chain is built from TRBV13 and TRBJ2-7; 13 bases match TRBD2. The V segment lost 6 bases and the J segment 7 bases; nucleotides outside the gene matches: 9. The V gene's germline CDR1 is PRHDT and CDR2 FYEKMQ (reference sequence). The CDR3 runs to 15 residues.

This clonotype was counted only a few times. The CDR3 DNA is TGTGCCAGCACGCCCGGGACAAACTACGAGCAGTACTTC. This sequence encodes CASTPGTNYEQYF. The chain has TRBV2 and TRBJ2-7, with a possible D match to TRBD1 (6 bases). V was shortened by 7 bases and J by 3 bases, with 13 bases between the two germline ends. This CDR3 contains 13 residues. Germline V lookup: CDR1 SNHLY, CDR2 FYNNEI.

The chain uses TRBV7-2 and TRBJ2-1; the match to TRBD2 covers 13 bases. V lost 4 bases and J lost 1; bases outside the gene matches: 10. The CDR3 runs to 19 residues. Germline V CDR1 and CDR2: SGHTA, FQGNSA. CDR3 in amino acids: CASSSGTSGAKESYNEQFF. In DNA form, the CDR3 reads TGTGCCAGCAGCTCCGGGACTAGCGGGGCAAAAGAATCCTACAATGAGCAGTTCTTC.